Sequencing of this TCR beta chain was carried out in a study of beta chain features in type 1 diabetes. The sequenced template was cDNA made from the entire isolated RNA. Stem cell-like memory T cell samples came in at an average of approximately 930,000 reads. TCRdb's copy holds only in-frame clones and misses some; the assay was immunoSEQ multiplex PCR. The table shows about 15,000 clones, with 45% to 55% occurring only once. Germline CDR1 and CDR2: LNHDA and SQIVND (reference sequence). V lost 7 bases, J lost 4 bases, and 12 bases stayed unmatched. This CDR3 has 16 amino acids. The chain combines TRBV19 with TRBJ1-1; TRBD1 matches at 10 bases. Input material: stem cell memory CD4+ T cells from blood. This TCR was sampled from a woman younger than 35 in good health. This chain's CDR3 is CASTSRGGQGSTEAFF. The CDR3 nucleotides are TGTGCCAGTACCTCCAGGGGGGGACAGGGGTCCACTGAAGCTTTCTTT.